This T cell receptor beta chain stems from a study of T cells in Graves' hyperthyroidism and ophthalmopathy. About the study: Peripheral blood samples were taken at initial diagnosis, prior to any treatment. Overall study results and limits: In blood, most of the thyroid clonotypes expanded above 0.001 were also present.

The investigators amplified TCR beta CDR3 regions from RNA transcripts. Initially, a first-round RT-PCR of the TCR CDR3 employed the HTBI primer set. TCRdb itself ran the multiplex PCR reads through MiXCR, one entry per CDR3 protein. Seen here are 650,000 to 700,000 distinct CDR3 sequences, roughly 17% observed once, and the top ten hold roughly 15%. Comments on this clonotype: The antigen is undetermined.

Each diagnosis was grounded in clinical symptoms, serum thyroxine and TRAb, thyroid ultrasound, and orbital computed tomography. Fresh peripheral blood, 10 ml, yielded the PBMCs. The sequence derives from a man aged 45-60 years with Graves' hyperthyroidism. Sequenced sample: blood.

The CDR3 region is CASSPGTGIANYGYTF. DNA of the CDR3: TGCGCCAGCAGCCCAGGGACAGGGATCGCTAACTATGGCTACACCTTC. The genes are TRBV5-1 and TRBJ1-2; 9 positions agree with TRBD1. CDR1 and CDR2 (germline): SGHRS, YFSETQ. J was trimmed by 0 bases and V by 4 bases; bases with no gene match: 7. The CDR3 is made up of 16 amino acids.